Listed below are T cell receptor beta chains from one sample, sequenced in a study of blood T cell repertoires in COVID-19. TCRdb's copy holds only in-frame clones and misses some; the assay was immunoSEQ multiplex PCR. The repertoire holds under 8,000 clones, with about nine tenths as singletons. The sequenced material came from peripheral blood. These receptor sequences come from a human donor in a cohort sampled during active COVID-19. The donor label of this sample is uncertain. Both conserved end residues are part of each CDR3. A D gene is named only where the DNA matches it firmly. Clone size is not always given. Where it is, it says once, few, many or a class for expanded clones.

>few|TRBJ2-7|TRBV6-5|-
CASSYSRGTTYEQYF
TGTGCCAGCAGTTACTCGAGGGGGACAACCTACGAGCAGTACTTC
>-|TRBJ2-3|TRBV5-1|-
CASSLYGGDTQYF
TGCGCCAGCAGCTTGTACGGGGGAGATACGCAGTATTTT
>-|TRBJ2-2|TRBV7-3|-
CASSLSGQGSTGELFF
TGTGCCAGCAGCTTAAGCGGCCAGGGTAGCACCGGGGAGCTGTTTTTT
>-|TRBJ2-7|TRBV2|TRBD1
CASRQGYEQYF
TGTGCCAGCAGACAGGGGTACGAGCAGTACTTC
>-|TRBJ2-7|TRBV15|-
CATSRDPGYEQYF
TGTGCCACCAGCAGAGATCCGGGGTACGAGCAGTACTTC
>medium-sized|TRBJ1-3|TRBV2|-
CASSAYSSSGNTIYF
TGTGCCAGCAGCGCCTATTCGAGCTCTGGAAACACCATATATTTT
>-|TRBJ2-1|TRBV3-1/TRBV3-2|-
CASSRTDNEQFF
TGTGCCAGCAGTCGGACAGACAATGAGCAGTTCTTC
>-|TRBJ2-7|TRBV2|-
CASSEAPHSSYEQYF
TGTGCCAGCAGTGAAGCCCCCCACAGCTCCTACGAGCAGTACTTC
>-|TRBJ1-6|TRBV10-3|-
CAISEGGAWTHYNSPLHF
TGTGCCATCAGTGAGGGCGGGGCGTGGACTCACTATAATTCACCCCTCCACTTT
>-|TRBJ1-5|TRBV6-6|TRBD1
CASRQGNSNQPQHF
TGTGCCAGCCGACAGGGTAATAGCAATCAGCCCCAGCATTTT
>-|TRBJ1-4|TRBV2|TRBD1
CASSSTGYEKLFF
TGTGCCAGCAGTTCGACAGGGTATGAAAAACTGTTTTTT
>-|TRBJ2-7|TRBV5-4|-
CASSNPSRRYEQYF
TGTGCCAGCAGCAACCCGTCTAGGCGTTACGAGCAGTACTTC
>medium-sized|TRBJ2-5|TRBV7-6|-
CASSPPGTSSWTQYF
TGTGCCAGCAGCCCCCCGGGAACCTCCTCTTGGACCCAGTACTTC
>-|TRBJ2-2|TRBV29-1|TRBD1
CSARQGVNTGELFF
TGCAGCGCGAGACAGGGTGTGAACACCGGGGAGCTGTTTTTT
>-|TRBJ2-5|TRBV4-1|-
CASSQVSGQETQYF
TGCGCCAGCAGCCAAGTTAGCGGTCAAGAGACCCAGTACTTC
>once|TRBJ1-6|TRBV30|-
CAWTGGSNSPLHF
TGTGCCTGGACTGGCGGCAGCAATTCACCCCTCCACTTT
>-|TRBJ2-7|TRBV28|TRBD2
CASIPGGLSYEQYF
TGTGCCAGCATCCCGGGGGGGTTATCCTACGAGCAGTACTTC
>-|TRBJ1-1|TRBV20-1|TRBD1
CSASDGRGRTMNTEAFF
TGCAGTGCTAGTGATGGCAGGGGGCGTACGATGAACACTGAAGCTTTCTTT
>-|TRBJ1-4|TRBV7-2|TRBD1
CASSLGPTGGKLFF
TGTGCCAGCAGCTTGGGGCCTACAGGGGGCAAACTGTTTTTT
>once|TRBJ1-1|TRBV10-3|TRBD1
CAISNRGDTEAFF
TGTGCCATCAGTAACAGGGGCGACACTGAAGCTTTCTTT
>-|TRBJ1-2|TRBV3-1/TRBV3-2|-
CASSPGGVTYGYTF
TGTGCCAGCAGCCCTGGGGGCGTTACCTATGGCTACACCTTC
>once|TRBJ2-2|TRBV4-1|-
CASSPKNTQANTGELFF
TGCGCCAGCAGCCCCAAGAATACCCAGGCGAACACCGGGGAGCTGTTTTTT
>-|TRBJ1-2|TRBV3-1/TRBV3-2|-
CASSQEARATYGYTF
TGTGCCAGCAGCCAAGAGGCGAGGGCCACCTATGGCTACACCTTC
>once|TRBJ1-6|TRBV18|-
CASSPNKNSPLHF
TGTGCCAGCTCACCTAACAAGAATTCACCCCTCCACTTT
>-|TRBJ1-4|TRBV5-4|-
CASSRDKTNEKLFF
TGTGCCAGCAGCCGGGACAAAACTAATGAAAAACTGTTTTTT
>-|TRBJ2-7|TRBV10-3|TRBD1
CAISQGAWYEQYF
TGTGCCATCAGTCAGGGGGCTTGGTACGAGCAGTACTTC
>-|TRBJ1-5|TRBV19|-
CASSMTTGNSNQPQHF
TGTGCCAGTAGTATGACGACAGGTAATAGCAATCAGCCCCAGCATTTT
>-|TRBJ2-2|TRBV4-1|-
CASSQDQGPNTGELFF
TGCGCCAGCAGCCAAGATCAGGGCCCGAACACCGGGGAGCTGTTTTTT
>-|TRBJ1-6|TRBV25-1|-
CASSESNISPLHF
TGTGCCAGCAGTGAAAGTAACATTTCACCCCTCCACTTT
>once|TRBJ2-2|TRBV7-9|TRBD1
CASSPPGQGFGELFF
TGTGCCAGCAGCCCGCCGGGACAGGGGTTCGGGGAGCTGTTTTTT
>-|TRBJ2-7|TRBV10-2|TRBD1
CASSEAGTGTYEQYF
TGCGCCAGCAGTGAGGCCGGGACAGGGACCTACGAGCAGTACTTC
>-|TRBJ2-5|TRBV6-5|TRBD1
CASRGGGETQYF
TGTGCCAGCAGAGGGGGCGGAGAGACCCAGTACTTC
>-|TRBJ1-1|TRBV5-1|-
CASSALAGDLAFF
TGCGCCAGCAGCGCTCTGGCAGGGGATTTAGCTTTCTTT
>-|TRBJ2-5|TRBV3-1/TRBV3-2|TRBD2
CASSLAGGEETQYF
TGTGCCAGCAGCTTAGCGGGAGGGGAAGAGACCCAGTACTTC
>-|TRBJ1-3|TRBV30|TRBD1
CAGAGDRGTGGSGNTIYF
TGTGCCGGGGCTGGGGACAGGGGGACTGGCGGCTCTGGAAACACCATATATTTT
>-|TRBJ2-2|TRBV9|TRBD2
CASSVAGGASGELFF
TGTGCCAGCAGCGTAGCGGGGGGGGCCTCCGGGGAGCTGTTTTTT
>-|TRBJ2-7|TRBV3-1/TRBV3-2|TRBD1
CASSHPGQGVHEQYF
TGTGCCAGCAGCCACCCGGGACAGGGGGTTCACGAGCAGTACTTC
>-|TRBJ2-3|TRBV9|TRBD2
CASSVAGGLNTQYF
TGTGCCAGCAGCGTAGCGGGAGGATTGAATACGCAGTATTTT
>-|TRBJ2-7|TRBV28|-
CASSLSGRGYEQYF
TGTGCCAGCAGTTTATCTGGAAGGGGTTACGAGCAGTACTTC
>-|TRBJ2-7|TRBV5-1|-
CASSRDRAYEQYF
TGCGCCAGCAGCCGTGACAGAGCCTACGAGCAGTACTTC
>-|TRBJ2-5|TRBV21-1|-
CASSEGGLADQETQYF
TGTGCCAGCAGCGAGGGGGGACTAGCGGACCAAGAGACCCAGTACTTC
>once|TRBJ1-4|TRBV10-3|TRBD1
CAISERRGLDEKLFF
TGTGCCATCAGTGAGAGAAGGGGGCTAGACGAAAAACTGTTTTTT
>-|TRBJ2-1|TRBV3-1/TRBV3-2|-
CASSPQGREQFF
TGTGCCAGCAGCCCACAGGGTCGGGAGCAGTTCTTC
>-|TRBJ2-2|TRBV5-1|TRBD1
CASSFQGQENTGELFF
TGCGCCAGCAGCTTTCAGGGACAGGAGAACACCGGGGAGCTGTTTTTT
>once|TRBJ1-2|TRBV20-1|-
CSASQDGYTF
TGCAGTGCTAGCCAGGATGGCTACACCTTC
>-|TRBJ2-7|TRBV6-6|-
CASNVQGIVYEQYF
TGTGCCAGCAACGTACAGGGTATAGTCTACGAGCAGTACTTC
>once|TRBJ2-2|TRBV4-1|TRBD1
CASSRTQGAGGELFF
TGCGCCAGCAGCCGGACACAGGGGGCAGGCGGGGAGCTGTTTTTT
>-|TRBJ2-7|TRBV5-1|TRBD2
CASSLASGNYEQYF
TGCGCCAGCAGCTTGGCCAGCGGGAACTACGAGCAGTACTTC
>once|TRBJ2-7|TRBV11-2|TRBD2
CASSASGGYEQYF
TGTGCCAGCAGCGCCTCGGGAGGCTACGAGCAGTACTTC
>-|TRBJ1-5|TRBV6-4|-
CASSDSGRGPRNQPQHF
TGTGCCAGCAGTGACTCGGGCAGAGGGCCCCGCAATCAGCCCCAGCATTTT